This TCR beta chain was captured by sequencing in a study of CD8 T cells in Susac syndrome. CDR3 length: 13 amino acids. V lost 9 bases to trimming and J lost 6 bases, with 15 bases between them. Looked up from germline, CDR1 is WSHSY and CDR2 is SAAADI. Random hexamers served to reverse transcribe roughly 0.45 to 1 ug RNA. TCRdb re-called the immunoSEQ multiplex PCR reads with MiXCR, one entry per CDR3 protein. This sample has 200,000 to 300,000 distinct CDR3 sequences; 90% to 96% occur once, and the top ten carry approximately 0.1%. Sequencing input: CD4+ T cells from PBMCs. This chain uses TRBV10-2 with TRBJ2-1; D is perhaps TRBD2 (5 bases). The sequence was obtained from a human donor with Susac syndrome. CDR3 region: CASVLSLGNEQFF. In DNA form, the CDR3 reads TGCGCCAGTGTCCTTTCACTAGGCAATGAGCAGTTCTTC.